Given below is one T cell receptor (beta chain) in context. The data originate from a study of blood T cell repertoires in COVID-19. Study-wide background: T cells, B-cell-depleted T cells, or PBMCs provided the cDNA or gDNA that served as material.

TCRdb keeps only in-frame clones here, not all; method: immunoSEQ multiplex PCR. The sample contains about 77,000 clones, around 90% of which appear only once. This TCR was recovered from a woman at least 80 years old with active or convalescent COVID-19. Material for sequencing was peripheral blood.

The CDR3 region has the DNA TGTGCCAGCAGCTTCCCGGGACAGGGGCATGGCTACACCTTC. Protein sequence: CASSFPGQGHGYTF. The chain links TRBV7-6 to TRBJ1-2; 10 nucleotides agree with TRBD1. The CDR3 is 14 residues long. Trimming removed 3 bases from V and 6 bases from J; junction bases left unmatched: 4. Germline-derived CDR1 and CDR2 are SGHVS and FNYEAQ.